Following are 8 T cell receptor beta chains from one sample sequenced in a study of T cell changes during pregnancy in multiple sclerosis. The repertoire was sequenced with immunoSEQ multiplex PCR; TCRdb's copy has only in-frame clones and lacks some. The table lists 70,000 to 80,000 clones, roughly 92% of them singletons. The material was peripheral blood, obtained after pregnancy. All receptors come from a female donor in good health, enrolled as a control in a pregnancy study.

CDR3 bases: TGTGCCAGCATCGAGGTGACCAACGTCCTGACTTTC. Its protein product is CASIEVTNVLTF. V and J are TRBV2 and TRBJ2-6, with D unclear. CDR1 is SNHLY, CDR2 FYNNEI, per germline. Trimming removed 7 bases from V and 8 bases from J, with 9 bases in between. This CDR3 is 12 amino acids long.

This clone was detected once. CDR3 residues: CASSLGQGGYEQYF. The CDR3 bases are TGTGCCAGCAGCTTAGGACAGGGGGGATACGAGCAGTACTTC. The chain uses TRBV11-3 and TRBJ2-7; TRBD1 matches 9 bases. Germline trimming cut 1 base from V and 4 bases from J; bases unmatched to any gene: 2. Germline loops: CDR1 SGHNT, CDR2 YENEEA. The CDR3 consists of 14 residues.

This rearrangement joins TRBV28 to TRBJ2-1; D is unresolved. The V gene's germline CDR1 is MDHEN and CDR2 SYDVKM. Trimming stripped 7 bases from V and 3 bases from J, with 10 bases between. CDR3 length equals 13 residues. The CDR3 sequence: CASMAVGYNEQFF. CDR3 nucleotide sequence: TGTGCCAGCATGGCCGTTGGCTACAATGAGCAGTTCTTC.

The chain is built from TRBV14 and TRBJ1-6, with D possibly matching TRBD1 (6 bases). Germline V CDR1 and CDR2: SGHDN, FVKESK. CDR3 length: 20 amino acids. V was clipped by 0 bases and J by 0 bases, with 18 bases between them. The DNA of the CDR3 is TGTGCCAGCAGCCAAGAACTGGGTTTGACAGGAAGCTCCTATAATTCACCCCTCCACTTT. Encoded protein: CASSQELGLTGSSYNSPLHF.

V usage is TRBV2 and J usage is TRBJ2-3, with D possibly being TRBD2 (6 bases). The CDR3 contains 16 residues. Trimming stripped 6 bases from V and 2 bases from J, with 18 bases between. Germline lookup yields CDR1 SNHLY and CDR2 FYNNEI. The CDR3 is CASRTDYLFNTDTQYF. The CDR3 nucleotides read TGTGCCAGCAGGACGGACTATCTCTTTAACACAGATACGCAGTATTTT.

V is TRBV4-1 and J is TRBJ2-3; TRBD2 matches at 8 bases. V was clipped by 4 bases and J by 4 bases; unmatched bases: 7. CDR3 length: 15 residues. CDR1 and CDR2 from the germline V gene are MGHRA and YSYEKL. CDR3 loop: CASSRRGLDSDTQYF. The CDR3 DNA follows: TGCGCCAGCAGCCGGAGGGGACTAGACTCAGATACGCAGTATTTT.

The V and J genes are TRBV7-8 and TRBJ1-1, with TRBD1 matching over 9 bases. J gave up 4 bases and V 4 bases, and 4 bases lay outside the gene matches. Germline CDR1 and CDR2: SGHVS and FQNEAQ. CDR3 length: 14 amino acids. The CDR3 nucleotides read TGTGCCAGCAGCTCCTCGACAGGGGGCACTGAAGCTTTCTTT. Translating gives CASSSSTGGTEAFF.

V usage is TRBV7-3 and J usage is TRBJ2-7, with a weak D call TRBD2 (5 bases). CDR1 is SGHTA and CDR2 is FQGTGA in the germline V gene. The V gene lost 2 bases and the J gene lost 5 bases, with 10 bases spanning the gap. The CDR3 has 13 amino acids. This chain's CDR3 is CASSLGGFDEQYF. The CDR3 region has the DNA TGTGCCAGCAGCTTAGGAGGATTCGACGAGCAGTACTTC.